This record looks at one T cell receptor (beta chain) sequence and its context. Its antigen is unidentified. The sample comes from a study of shared clonotypes between healthy human individuals. The study, taken as a whole, reports: In this cohort, only blood was sampled, and tissue repertoires likely differ. Lower generation probabilities were found for non-shared clonotypes than for those shared by all four donors.

Produced via immunoSEQ multiplex PCR; TCRdb's table is partial and in-frame only. The repertoire holds 2 million to 2.5 million clones, with around 90% as singletons. Trimming took off 3 bases at V and 8 bases at J, with 15 bases between the two ends. CDR1 and CDR2 from the germline V gene are SGHRS and YFSETQ. CDR3 length: 14 amino acids. Study donors comprised healthy, HIV-negative adults devoid of recent acute infection or vaccination. The V and J genes are TRBV5-1 and TRBJ2-1, with D possibly matching TRBD2 (6 bases). The receptor was derived from a man aged 18-30 years in good health. Some clones in this sample may be carry-over from other donors' samples. The sequencing sample was made of naive CD4+ T cells from PBMCs. Sample subset: CD45RA+ positively selected. This chain's CDR3 is CASSSGTPGDEQFF. The CDR3 coding sequence is TGCGCCAGCAGCTCCGGGACCCCGGGAGATGAGCAGTTCTTC.